Included here is one TCR beta chain sequence, with context. This sample was taken from a study of CD8 T cells in Susac syndrome. Reverse transcription of about 0.45 to 1 ug RNA used random hexamers. The immunoSEQ assay covered 54 Vbeta and 13 Jbeta segments for CDR3. TCRdb processed the immunoSEQ multiplex PCR reads anew with MiXCR; each CDR3 protein has one entry. The table lists a few hundred thousand distinct CDR3 sequences, just over 90% of them singletons, with approximately 0.072% in the top ten. Control patients had untreated stable or active relapsing-remitting multiple sclerosis by revised McDonald criteria. Trimming cost V 6 bases and J 5 bases, with 11 bases left between them. The V gene's germline CDR1 is MNHNS and CDR2 SASEGT. The CDR3 is 12 residues long.

This sequence was found in a human donor with multiple sclerosis. The V call is TRBV6-1, the J call TRBJ2-7; TRBD1 is a possible D gene (5 bases). Sample: CD4+ T cells from PBMCs. The DNA of the CDR3 is TGTGCCAGCAGGATACAGGTGGACGAGCAGTACTTC. Amino acids: CASRIQVDEQYF.